Presented here are 4 T cell receptor beta chains from one specimen sequenced in a study of T cell repertoires in cytomegalovirus infection. TCRdb analysed the reads with MiXCR anew, one entry per CDR3 protein. The sample holds 200,000 to 300,000 distinct CDR3 sequences, about 7% seen once. Sequenced sample: PBMCs. Receptors originate from a human donor in good health (CMV status not recorded). Some clones in this sample may be carry-over from other donors' samples.

This clonotype was observed many times. J is TRBJ1-3 and V is TRBV7-8; 10 nucleotides align to TRBD1. The germline V gene encodes CDR1 SGHVS and CDR2 FQNEAQ. This CDR3 has 19 residues. With 1 base clipped from V and 4 bases from J, the junction kept 13 bases outside the gene matches. The DNA for the CDR3 is TGTGCCAGCAGCTTAGTGGCCATTGGGACAGGGGCATCGGGAAACACCATATATTTT. Protein product: CASSLVAIGTGASGNTIYF.

This clonotype was picked up many times. The chain has TRBV20-1 and TRBJ1-2, with D perhaps matching TRBD1 (6 bases). The germline gives CDR1 DFQATT, CDR2 SNEGSKA (reference sequence). CDR3 length equals 12 residues. Here the CDR3 DNA reads TGCACCTCGAGGGGGGAGGGCTATGGCTACACCTTC. Translated: CTSRGEGYGYTF.

This clonotype was counted ten times or more. This chain joins TRBV28 and TRBJ1-2; a weak D match, TRBD1 (6 bases). CDR1 and CDR2 (germline): MDHEN, SYDVKM. Trimming left V 6 bases short and J 2 bases short, with 13 bases between. The CDR3 has 14 residues. The CDR3 DNA is TGTGCCAGCAGCTGGCCTGGACAGAACTATGGCTACACCTTC. Its protein is CASSWPGQNYGYTF.

The chain recombines TRBV12-3 or TRBV12-4 with TRBJ2-1; TRBD1 matches at 7 bases. CDR3 length: 15 amino acids. Germline trimming cut 3 bases from V and 5 bases from J; bases unmatched to any gene: 7. The CDR3 region is CASSLPRDSHNEQFF. DNA for the CDR3: TGTGCCAGCAGTTTGCCCCGGGACAGCCACAATGAGCAGTTCTTC.